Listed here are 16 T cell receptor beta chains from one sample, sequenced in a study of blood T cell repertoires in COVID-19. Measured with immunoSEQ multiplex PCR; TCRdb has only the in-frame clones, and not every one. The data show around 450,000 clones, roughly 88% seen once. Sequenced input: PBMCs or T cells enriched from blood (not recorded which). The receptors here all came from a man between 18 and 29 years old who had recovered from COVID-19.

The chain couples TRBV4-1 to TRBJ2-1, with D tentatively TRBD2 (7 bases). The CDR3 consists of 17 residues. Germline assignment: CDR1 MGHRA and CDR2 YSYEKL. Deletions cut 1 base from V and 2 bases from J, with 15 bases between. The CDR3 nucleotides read TGCGCCAGCAGCCAAGGAGGGGGGGGGATTACCTACAATGAGCAGTTCTTC. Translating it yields CASSQGGGGITYNEQFF.

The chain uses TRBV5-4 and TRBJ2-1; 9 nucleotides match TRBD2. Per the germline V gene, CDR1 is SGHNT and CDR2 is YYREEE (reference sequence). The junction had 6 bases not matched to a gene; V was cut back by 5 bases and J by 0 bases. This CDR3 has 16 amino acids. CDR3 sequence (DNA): TGTGCCAGCAGTAACAGACTAGCGGCCTCCTACAATGAGCAGTTCTTC. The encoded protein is CASSNRLAASYNEQFF.

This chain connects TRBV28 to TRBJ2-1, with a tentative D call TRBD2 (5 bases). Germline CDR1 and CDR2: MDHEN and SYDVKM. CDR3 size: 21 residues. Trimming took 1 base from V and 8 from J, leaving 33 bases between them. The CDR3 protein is CASSLYTNDPRGTTTIHEQFF. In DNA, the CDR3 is TGTGCCAGCAGTTTATACACCAATGACCCCCGGGGAACTACTACAATCCATGAGCAGTTCTTC.

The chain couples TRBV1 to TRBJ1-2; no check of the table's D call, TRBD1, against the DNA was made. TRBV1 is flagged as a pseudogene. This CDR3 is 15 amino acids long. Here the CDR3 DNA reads TGCACCAGCAGCCTATCCGGACAGGGAGGGGATGGCTACACCTTC. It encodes CTSSLSGQGGDGYTF.

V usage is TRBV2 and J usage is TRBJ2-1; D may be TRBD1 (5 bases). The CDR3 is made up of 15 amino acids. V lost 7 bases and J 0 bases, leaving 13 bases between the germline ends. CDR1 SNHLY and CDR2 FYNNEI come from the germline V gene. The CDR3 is CASTGPAHSYNEQFF. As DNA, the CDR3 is TGTGCCAGCACAGGGCCGGCCCACTCCTACAATGAGCAGTTCTTC. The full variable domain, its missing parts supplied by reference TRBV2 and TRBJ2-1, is EPEVTQTPSHQVTQMGQEVILRCVPISNHLYFYWYRQILGQKVEFLVSFYNNEISEKSEIFDDQFSVERPDGSNFTLKIRSTKLEDSAMYFCASTGPAHSYNEQFFGPGTRLTVL.

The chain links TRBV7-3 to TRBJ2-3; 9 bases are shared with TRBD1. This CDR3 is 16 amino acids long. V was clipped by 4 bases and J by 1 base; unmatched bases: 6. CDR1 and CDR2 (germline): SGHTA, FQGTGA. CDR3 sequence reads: CASSSIRDRGTDTQYF. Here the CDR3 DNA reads TGTGCCAGCAGCTCAATCCGGGACAGGGGCACAGATACGCAGTATTTT.

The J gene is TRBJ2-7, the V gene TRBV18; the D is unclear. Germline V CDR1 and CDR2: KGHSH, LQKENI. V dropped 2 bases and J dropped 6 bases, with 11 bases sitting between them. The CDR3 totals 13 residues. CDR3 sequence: CASSPGLQVEQYF. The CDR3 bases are TGTGCCAGCTCACCAGGGTTGCAGGTCGAGCAGTACTTC.

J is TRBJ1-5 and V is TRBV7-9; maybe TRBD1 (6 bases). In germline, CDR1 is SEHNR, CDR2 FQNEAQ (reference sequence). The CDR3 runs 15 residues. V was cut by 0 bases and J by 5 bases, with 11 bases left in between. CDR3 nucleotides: TGTGCCAGCAGCTTAGCGCAGGCAGGGGATCAGCCCCAGCATTTT. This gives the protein CASSLAQAGDQPQHF.

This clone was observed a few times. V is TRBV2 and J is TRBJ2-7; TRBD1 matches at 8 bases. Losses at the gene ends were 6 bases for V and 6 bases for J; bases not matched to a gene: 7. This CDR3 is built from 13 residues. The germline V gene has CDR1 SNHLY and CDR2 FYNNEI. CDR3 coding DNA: TGTGCCAGCAGGCCACGACAGGGGAGCGAGCAGTACTTC. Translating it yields CASRPRQGSEQYF.

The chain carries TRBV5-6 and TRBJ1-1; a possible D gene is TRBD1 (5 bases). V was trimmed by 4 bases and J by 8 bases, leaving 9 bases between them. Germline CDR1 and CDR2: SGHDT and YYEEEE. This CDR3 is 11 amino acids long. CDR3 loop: CASSLWGEAFF. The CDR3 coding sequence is TGTGCCAGCAGCCTCTGGGGCGAAGCTTTCTTT.

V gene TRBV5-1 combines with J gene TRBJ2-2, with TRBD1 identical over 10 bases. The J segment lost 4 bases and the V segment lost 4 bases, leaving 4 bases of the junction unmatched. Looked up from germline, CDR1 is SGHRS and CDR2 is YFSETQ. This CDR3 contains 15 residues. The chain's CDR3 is CASSPGQGTTGELFF. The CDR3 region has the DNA TGCGCCAGCAGCCCGGGACAGGGGACCACCGGGGAGCTGTTTTTT.

CDR3 loop: CATGWTAYNSPLHF. The CDR3, as DNA: TGTGCCACGGGCTGGACAGCTTATAATTCACCCCTCCACTTT. V usage is TRBV6-5 and J usage is TRBJ1-6, with D possibly matching TRBD1 (6 bases). The length of the CDR3 is 14 residues. With 10 bases removed from V and 4 bases from J, the gap between germline ends came to 14 bases. Germline assignment: CDR1 MNHEY and CDR2 SVGAGI.

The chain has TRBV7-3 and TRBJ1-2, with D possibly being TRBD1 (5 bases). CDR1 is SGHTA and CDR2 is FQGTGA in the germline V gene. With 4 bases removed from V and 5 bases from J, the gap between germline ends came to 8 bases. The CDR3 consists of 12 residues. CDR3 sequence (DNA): TGTGCCAGCAGCTCCGGGACTTATGGCTACACCTTC. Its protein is CASSSGTYGYTF.

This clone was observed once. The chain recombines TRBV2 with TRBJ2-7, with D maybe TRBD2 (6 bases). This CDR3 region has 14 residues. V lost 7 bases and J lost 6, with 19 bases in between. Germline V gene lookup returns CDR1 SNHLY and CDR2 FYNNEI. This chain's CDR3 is CASNTGLSNGEQYF. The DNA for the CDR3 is TGTGCCAGCAACACGGGACTCTCAAACGGCGAGCAGTACTTC.

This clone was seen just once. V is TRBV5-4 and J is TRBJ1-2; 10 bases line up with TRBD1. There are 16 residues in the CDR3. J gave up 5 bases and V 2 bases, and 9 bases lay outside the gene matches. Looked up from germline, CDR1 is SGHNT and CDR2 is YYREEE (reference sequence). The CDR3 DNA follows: TGTGCCAGCAGCTTAATATGGGGACAGGGGAAGTATGGCTACACCTTC. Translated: CASSLIWGQGKYGYTF.

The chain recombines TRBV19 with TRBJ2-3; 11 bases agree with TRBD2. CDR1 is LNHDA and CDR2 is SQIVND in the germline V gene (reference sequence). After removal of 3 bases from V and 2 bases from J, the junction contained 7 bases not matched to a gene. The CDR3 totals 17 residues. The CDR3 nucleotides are TGTGCCAGTAGTATCGGGGCTAGCGGGAGGATCACAGATACGCAGTATTTT. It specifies CASSIGASGRITDTQYF.